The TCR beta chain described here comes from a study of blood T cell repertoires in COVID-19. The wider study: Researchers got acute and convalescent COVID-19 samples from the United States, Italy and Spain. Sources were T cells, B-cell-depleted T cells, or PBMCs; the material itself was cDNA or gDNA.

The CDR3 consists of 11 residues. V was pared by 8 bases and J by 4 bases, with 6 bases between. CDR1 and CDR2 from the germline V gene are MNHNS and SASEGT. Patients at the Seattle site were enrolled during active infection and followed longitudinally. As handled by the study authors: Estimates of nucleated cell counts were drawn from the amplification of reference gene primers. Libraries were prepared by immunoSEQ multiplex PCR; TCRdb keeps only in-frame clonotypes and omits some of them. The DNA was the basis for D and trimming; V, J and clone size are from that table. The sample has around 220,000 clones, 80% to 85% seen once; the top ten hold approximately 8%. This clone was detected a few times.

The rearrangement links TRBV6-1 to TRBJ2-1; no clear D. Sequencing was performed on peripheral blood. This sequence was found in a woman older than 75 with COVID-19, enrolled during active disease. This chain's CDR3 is CASRLYNEQFF. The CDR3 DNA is TGTGCCAGCCGGTTGTACAATGAGCAGTTCTTC.